The present TCR beta chain was sequenced within a study of blood T cell repertoires in COVID-19. Study information: From the United States, Italy and Spain came samples of acute and convalescent COVID-19.

The CDR3 loop spans 15 amino acids. CDR1 and CDR2 (germline): SGHRS, YFSETQ. The J segment lost 6 bases and the V segment lost 2 bases, leaving 6 bases of the junction unmatched. Study processing details: How many nucleated cells were present was estimated from reference gene primer amplification. Only in-frame clones appear in the TCRdb table, and some are missing; sequencing was by immunoSEQ multiplex PCR. That table gives V, J and clone size, and the DNA gave D and trimming. The sample carries 350,000 or so clones, approximately 83% recorded once. The study drew participants aged about 18 to 95 years from 20 to 30 US areas.

The chain employs TRBV5-1 and TRBJ2-1; 9 positions agree with TRBD2. The receptor's source is a woman between 35 and 50 years old with acute COVID-19. The sample taken for sequencing was PBMCs or T cells enriched from blood (not recorded which). CDR3 nucleotide sequence: TGCGCCAGCAGCTTAGCGGGGGGCCGACTCAATGAGCAGTTCTTC. Its translation: CASSLAGGRLNEQFF.